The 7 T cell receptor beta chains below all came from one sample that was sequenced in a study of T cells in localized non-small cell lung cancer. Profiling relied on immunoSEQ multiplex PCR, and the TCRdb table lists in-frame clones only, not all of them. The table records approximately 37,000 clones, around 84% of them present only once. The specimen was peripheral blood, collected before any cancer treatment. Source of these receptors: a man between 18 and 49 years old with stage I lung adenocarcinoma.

The CDR3 DNA reads as TGTGCCAGCAGTGAGGGCCCGGGGGCAAGCTACACCTTC. It is translated as CASSEGPGASYTF. The rearrangement joins TRBV6-1 to TRBJ1-2; tentative D call: TRBD1 (6 bases). Germline CDR1 reads MNHNS; CDR2 reads SASEGT. The ends were cut back, 3 bases at V and 9 bases at J, with 14 bases in the middle. This CDR3 contains 13 residues.

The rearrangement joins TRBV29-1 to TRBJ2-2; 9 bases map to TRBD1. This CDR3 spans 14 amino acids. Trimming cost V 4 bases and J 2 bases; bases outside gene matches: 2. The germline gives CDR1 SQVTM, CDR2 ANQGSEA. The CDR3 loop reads CSVGDRVNTGELFF. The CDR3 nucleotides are TGCAGCGTTGGGGACAGGGTAAACACCGGGGAGCTGTTTTTT.

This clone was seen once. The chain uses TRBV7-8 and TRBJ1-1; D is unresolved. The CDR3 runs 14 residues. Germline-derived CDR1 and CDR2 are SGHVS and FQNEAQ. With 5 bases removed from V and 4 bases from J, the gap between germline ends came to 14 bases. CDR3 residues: CASSLGGSVTEAFF. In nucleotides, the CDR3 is TGTGCCAGCAGCCTCGGTGGGTCTGTCACTGAAGCTTTCTTT. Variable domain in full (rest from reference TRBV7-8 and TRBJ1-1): GAGVSQSPRYKVAKRGQDVALRCDPISGHVSLFWYQQALGQGPEFLTYFQNEAQLDKSGLPSDRFFAERPEGSVSTLKIQRTQQEDSAVYLCASSLGGSVTEAFFGQGTRLTVV.

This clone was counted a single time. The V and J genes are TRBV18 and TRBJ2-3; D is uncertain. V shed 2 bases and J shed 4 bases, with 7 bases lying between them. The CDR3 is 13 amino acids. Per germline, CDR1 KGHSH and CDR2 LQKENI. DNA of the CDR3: TGTGCCAGCTCACCAGAGTTGTCAGATACGCAGTATTTT. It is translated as CASSPELSDTQYF.

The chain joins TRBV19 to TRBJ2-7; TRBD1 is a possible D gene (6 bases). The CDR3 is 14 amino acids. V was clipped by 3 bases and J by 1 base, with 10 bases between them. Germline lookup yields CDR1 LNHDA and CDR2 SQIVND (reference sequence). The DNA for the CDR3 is TGTGCCAGTAGTATTACGGACAGTTCCTACGAGCAGTACTTC. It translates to CASSITDSSYEQYF.

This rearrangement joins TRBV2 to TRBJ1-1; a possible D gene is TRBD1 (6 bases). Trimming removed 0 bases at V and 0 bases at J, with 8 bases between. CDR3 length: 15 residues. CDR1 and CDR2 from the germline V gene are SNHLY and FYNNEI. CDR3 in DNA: TGTGCCAGCAGTGAAGCGAGGGGGATGAACACTGAAGCTTTCTTT. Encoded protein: CASSEARGMNTEAFF.

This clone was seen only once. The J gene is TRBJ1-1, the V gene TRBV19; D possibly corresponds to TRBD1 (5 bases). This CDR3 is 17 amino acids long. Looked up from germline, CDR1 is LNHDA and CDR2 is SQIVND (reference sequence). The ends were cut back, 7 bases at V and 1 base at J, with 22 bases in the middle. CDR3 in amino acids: CASTMNPETDRNTEAFF. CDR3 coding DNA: TGTGCCAGTACTATGAATCCCGAAACTGACAGGAACACTGAAGCTTTCTTT.